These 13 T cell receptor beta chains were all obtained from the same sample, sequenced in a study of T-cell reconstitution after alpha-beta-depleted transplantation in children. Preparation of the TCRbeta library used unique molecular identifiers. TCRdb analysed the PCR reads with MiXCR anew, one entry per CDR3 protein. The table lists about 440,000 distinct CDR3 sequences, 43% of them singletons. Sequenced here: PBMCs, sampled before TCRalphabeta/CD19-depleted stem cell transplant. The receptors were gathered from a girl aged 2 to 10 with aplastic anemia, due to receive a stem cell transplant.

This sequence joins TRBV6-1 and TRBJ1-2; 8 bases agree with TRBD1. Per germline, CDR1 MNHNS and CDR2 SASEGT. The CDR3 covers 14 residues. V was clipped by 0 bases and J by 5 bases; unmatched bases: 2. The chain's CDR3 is CASSEATGGYGYTF. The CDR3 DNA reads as TGTGCCAGCAGTGAAGCCACAGGGGGTTATGGCTACACCTTC.

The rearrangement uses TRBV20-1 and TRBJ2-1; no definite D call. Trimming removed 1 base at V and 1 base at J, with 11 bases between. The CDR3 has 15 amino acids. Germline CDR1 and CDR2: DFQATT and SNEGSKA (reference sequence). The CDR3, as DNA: TGCAGTGCTAGAGTTGAAGAAATTTCCTACAATGAGCAGTTCTTC. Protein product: CSARVEEISYNEQFF.

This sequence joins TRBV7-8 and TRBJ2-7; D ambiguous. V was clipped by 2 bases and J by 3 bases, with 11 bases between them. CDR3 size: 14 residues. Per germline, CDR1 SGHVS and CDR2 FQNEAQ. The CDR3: CASSLTPLSYEQYF. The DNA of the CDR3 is TGTGCCAGCAGCTTAACCCCCCTCAGCTACGAGCAGTACTTC.

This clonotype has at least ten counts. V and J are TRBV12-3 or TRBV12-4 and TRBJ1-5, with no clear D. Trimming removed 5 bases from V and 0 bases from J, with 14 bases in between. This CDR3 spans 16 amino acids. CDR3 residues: CASSPGRRHSNQPQHF. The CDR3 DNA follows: TGTGCCAGCAGTCCAGGACGGCGACATAGCAATCAGCCCCAGCATTTT.

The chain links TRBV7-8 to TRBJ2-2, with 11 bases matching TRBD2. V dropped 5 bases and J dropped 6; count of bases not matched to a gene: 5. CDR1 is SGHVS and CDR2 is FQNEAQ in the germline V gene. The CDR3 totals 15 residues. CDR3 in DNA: TGTGCCAGCAGCATTAGCGGGAGGGCGGCCGGGGAGCTGTTTTTT. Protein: CASSISGRAAGELFF.

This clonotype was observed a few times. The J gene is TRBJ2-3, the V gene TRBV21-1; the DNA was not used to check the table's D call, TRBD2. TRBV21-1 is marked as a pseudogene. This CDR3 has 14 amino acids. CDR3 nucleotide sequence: TGTGCCAGCAGCAAAAGACTAGTTCCAGATACGCAGTATTTT. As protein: CASSKRLVPDTQYF.

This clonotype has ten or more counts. The CDR3 region has the DNA TGTGCCAGCAGTTCGACACCGAGCTCTGGAAACACCATATATTTT. As protein: CASSSTPSSGNTIYF. The chain joins TRBV28 to TRBJ1-3; unclear D gene. V was clipped by 4 bases and J by 0 bases, with 10 bases between them. The CDR3 loop spans 15 amino acids. The germline V gene has CDR1 MDHEN and CDR2 SYDVKM.

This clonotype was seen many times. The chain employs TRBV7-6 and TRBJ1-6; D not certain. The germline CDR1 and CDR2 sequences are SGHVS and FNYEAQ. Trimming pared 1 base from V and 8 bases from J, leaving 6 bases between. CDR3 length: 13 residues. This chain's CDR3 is CASSLGPDSPLHF. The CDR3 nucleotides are TGTGCCAGCAGCTTAGGACCAGATTCACCCCTCCACTTT.

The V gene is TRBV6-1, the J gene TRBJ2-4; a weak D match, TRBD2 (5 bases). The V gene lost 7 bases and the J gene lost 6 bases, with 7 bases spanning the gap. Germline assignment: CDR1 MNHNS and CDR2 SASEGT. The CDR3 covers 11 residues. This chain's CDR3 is CASIGVNIQYF. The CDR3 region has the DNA TGTGCCAGCATCGGGGTAAACATTCAGTACTTC.

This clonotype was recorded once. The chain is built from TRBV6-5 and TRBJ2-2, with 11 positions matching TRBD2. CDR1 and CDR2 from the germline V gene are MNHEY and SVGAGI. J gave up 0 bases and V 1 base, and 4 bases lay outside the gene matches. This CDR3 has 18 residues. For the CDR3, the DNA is TGTGCCAGCAGTTACTTTGCTAGCGGGGGGCCGAACACCGGGGAGCTGTTTTTT. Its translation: CASSYFASGGPNTGELFF.

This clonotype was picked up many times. The CDR3 nucleotides are TGTGCCATCAGTGAGCCTTCGGTCTATGGCTACACCTTC. It is translated as CAISEPSVYGYTF. The chain links TRBV10-3 to TRBJ1-2; D uncertain. This CDR3 has 13 residues. The germline CDR1 and CDR2 sequences are ENHRY and SYGVKD. The V end was cut by 2 bases, the J end by 4 bases, with 8 bases between.

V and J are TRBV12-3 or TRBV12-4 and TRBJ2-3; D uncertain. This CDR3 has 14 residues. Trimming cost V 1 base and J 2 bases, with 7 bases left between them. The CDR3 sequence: CASSLGVNTDTQYF. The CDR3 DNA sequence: TGTGCCAGCAGTTTAGGTGTCAACACAGATACGCAGTATTTT.

The CDR3 DNA is TGTGCCAGCAGCTTGGAGGGGCGATACAGCTATGGCTACACCTTC. Its translation: CASSLEGRYSYGYTF. The V gene is TRBV5-6, the J gene TRBJ1-2; D possibly corresponds to TRBD1 (5 bases). Germline CDR1 and CDR2: SGHDT and YYEEEE. V was trimmed by 0 bases and J by 4 bases, leaving 13 bases between them. This CDR3 spans 15 amino acids.